Here is one TCR beta chain with its context. Its specific antigen is unknown. The record has no base qualities; no much larger clone is one base away. Sequences SGDLS (CDR1) and YYNGEE (CDR2) are obtained from the germline V gene. Between the V and J ends, shortened by 3 bases and 4 bases respectively, the junction contains 11 bases. The CDR3 runs 14 residues from the cysteine to the phenylalanine. Only CDR3 DNA is held: 42 bases, read in frame from base 1. Library construction relied on 5' RACE. This sample was sequenced with an Illumina HiSeq 2500. A second PCR of roughly 6 to 11 cycles was run with a J-beta primer mix and a sample-barcoded 5' primer. A unique molecular identifier was introduced onto each TCR beta cDNA molecule by a template-switch 5' adaptor carrying 12 random nucleotides. At least 3 million CDR3-containing paired-end reads were obtained from each sample. The Mint cDNA synthesis kit, primed by a TRBC-specific oligonucleotide, was used to synthesize first-strand cDNA from all RNA. All cDNA was treated with uracil-DNA glycosylase and then went through a first 18-cycle PCR with the universal primers M1SS and BC2_uni_R. The paper's processing steps were these. For normalization, 1 million high-quality reads were randomly selected from each sample, with every read carrying a distinct molecular identifier. Reads with shared molecular identifiers were discarded instead of being binned into consensus sequences. CDR3 identification, clonotype clustering and error correction used MiTCR with a Q25 quality threshold and the strictest error-elimination algorithm. A nonparametric unseen species model with Euler transformation was used to estimate a lower bound on total TCR beta diversity. The public reads were reanalyzed by TCRdb: fastp trimming at Q25, MiXCR alignment, in-frame beta chains only. Every distinct CDR3 protein forms one entry, paired with its most common genes and DNA. The V and J calls were determined by TCRdb, not by the authors. The sample table lists 700,000 to 1,000,000 distinct CDR3 sequences, more than 40% of them with a count of one. The ten largest account for roughly 19% of the sample.

This record belongs to a study of blood T cells in healthy people across ages (dated by TCRdb to between 2015 and 2016). Looking at the study overall: In model experiments, template switching captured about one uniquely barcoded TCR beta cDNA molecule for every two T cells. Using deep sequencing normalized with unique cDNA molecular identifiers, the study measured how TCR beta repertoire diversity changes with age. The donors were split into four age groups: young (average 16 years), middle-aged (nearly 40), aged (roughly 60) and long-lived (approximately 80). To avoid experimental bias, donors of different ages were distributed randomly across sequencing lanes. Two additional independent replicas of 1 million unique cDNA reads from the same blood draw were analyzed for two donors (one aged 18 to 29 and one aged 80 or older).

The full study reports these points: Estimates of total diversity based on one million sequenced T cells were regarded as lower bounds and as underestimates. Because donor CMV infection status was unknown, age-related changes in expanded clonotypes were potentially confounded. Conclusive comparison of naive and antigen-experienced compartments was prevented by the profiling of bulk unsorted PBMCs. As age increased, observed TCR beta diversity per million T cells dropped in a roughly linear way, and a significant reduction was already evident by age roughly 40. The percentage of naive T cells measured by flow cytometry correlated strongly with observed TCR beta diversity. The long-lived group showed more naive CD4+ T cells, fewer expanded clones and increased TCR diversity than the aged group, suggesting age selection.

The donors were around 39 Caucasian individuals from Russia, aged roughly 6 to 100 years, who were systemically healthy. Each donor gave 8.5 to 10 milliliters of peripheral blood, collected into EDTA-treated Vacutainer tubes. Ficoll-Paque density-gradient centrifugation was used to isolate PBMCs, with at least 7 million per sample. Trizol reagent was used to extract total RNA from the PBMCs, yielding at least 6 micrograms per sample. Naive CD45RAhigh/CD27high T cell percentages were measured by flow cytometry on a PBMC aliquot from every donor. This TCR was recovered from a man in his sixties in good health. The sample comprised blood. The chain employs TRBV9 and TRBJ1-3; the D gene is unclear. The sequenced DNA: TGTGCCAGCAGCGAGGACCCCAGAGGAAACACCATATATTTT. Its product reads: CASSEDPRGNTIYF.